These 14 T cell receptor beta chains were sequenced from one sample in a study of blood T cell repertoires in COVID-19. Some clones are missing from TCRdb's copy, which holds only in-frame ones; the method was immunoSEQ multiplex PCR. Among roughly 370,000 clones, around nine tenths were seen once, and the ten largest hold 10%. The source material was PBMCs or T cells enriched from blood (not recorded which). The receptor set was obtained from a woman in her forties or fifties who had recovered from COVID-19.

This clone was found a few times. This chain uses TRBV2 with TRBJ1-4, with TRBD1 identical over 7 bases. Germline V CDR1 and CDR2: SNHLY, FYNNEI. The CDR3 covers 19 residues. The V segment lost 6 bases and the J segment 8 bases; nucleotides outside the gene matches: 24. In DNA, the CDR3 is TGTGCCAGCAGAAAAAACCCCCGGGACAGTTACGTTGTAAACGAAAAACTGTTTTTT. It translates to CASRKNPRDSYVVNEKLFF.

This clone was recorded a few times. The V and J genes are TRBV4-2 and TRBJ2-5; TRBD2 is a possible D gene (6 bases). Germline CDR1 reads LGHNA; CDR2 reads YNFKEQ. The CDR3 is 16 amino acids. Trimming stripped 4 bases from V and 3 bases from J, with 18 bases between. Written as DNA, the CDR3 is TGTGCCAGCAGCCTTAGCTACTCGGGGGTAGAAGAGACCCAGTACTTC. Its protein product is CASSLSYSGVEETQYF.

V gene TRBV19 combines with J gene TRBJ2-1, with 12 bases identical to TRBD2. After removal of 7 bases from V and 4 bases from J, the junction contained 5 bases not matched to a gene. Germline CDR1 reads LNHDA; CDR2 reads SQIVND (reference sequence). The CDR3 contains 15 residues. CDR3 in amino acids: CASMTSGGPYNEQFF. Written as DNA, the CDR3 is TGTGCCAGTATGACTAGCGGGGGCCCGTACAATGAGCAGTTCTTC.

The chain uses TRBV2 and TRBJ2-1; D is undetermined. This CDR3 is 14 amino acids long. The ends were cut back, 4 bases at V and 4 bases at J, with 11 bases in the middle. Germline V CDR1 and CDR2: SNHLY, FYNNEI. The CDR3 region has the DNA TGTGCCAGCAGTGTCGGAAGGAGTTACAATGAGCAGTTCTTC. Protein: CASSVGRSYNEQFF. Variable domain in full (rest from reference TRBV2 and TRBJ2-1): EPEVTQTPSHQVTQMGQEVILRCVPISNHLYFYWYRQILGQKVEFLVSFYNNEISEKSEIFDDQFSVERPDGSNFTLKIRSTKLEDSAMYFCASSVGRSYNEQFFGPGTRLTVL.

The chain links TRBV28 to TRBJ2-7, with 7 bases lining up with TRBD1. The CDR3 runs to 12 residues. Germline V gene data show CDR1 as MDHEN and CDR2 as SYDVKM. V gave up 7 bases and J gave up 4 bases; unmatched junction bases: 4. This CDR3 is CASKGTAYEQYF. CDR3 nucleotide sequence: TGTGCCAGCAAGGGGACAGCTTACGAGCAGTACTTC.

The V and J genes are TRBV19 and TRBJ1-2; TRBD1 might be the D (5 bases). V dropped 5 bases and J dropped 4 bases, with 17 bases sitting between them. The CDR3 is made up of 15 amino acids. Germline V gene lookup returns CDR1 LNHDA and CDR2 SQIVND (reference sequence). CDR3 DNA sequence: TGTGCCAGTAGTCCTTCGACAGTCTGGGGCTATGGCTACACCTTC. This gives the protein CASSPSTVWGYGYTF.

This chain links TRBV5-6 with TRBJ2-5; 10 nucleotides align to TRBD1. V shed 2 bases and J 7 bases; nucleotides not matched to a gene: 8. This CDR3 is built from 15 residues. From germline, CDR1 is SGHDT and CDR2 YYEEEE. The CDR3 loop is CASSFRQGASGTQYF. The CDR3 DNA follows: TGTGCCAGCAGCTTCCGACAGGGGGCGAGCGGGACCCAGTACTTC. The variable domain in full, with the rest retrieved from reference TRBV5-6 and TRBJ2-5, is DAGVTQSPTHLIKTRGQQVTLRCSPKSGHDTVSWYQQALGQGPQFIFQYYEEEERQRGNFPDRFSGHQFPNYSSELNVNALLLGDSALYLCASSFRQGASGTQYFGPGTRLLVL.

The rearrangement links TRBV3-1 (or the pseudogene TRBV3-2) to TRBJ1-4, with D unresolved. The V gene lost 6 bases and the J gene lost 4 bases, with 15 bases spanning the gap. Germline values: CDR1 LGHDT, CDR2 YNNKEL (reference sequence). The CDR3 is 15 residues long. In DNA, the CDR3 is TGTGCCAGCAGTCCCCCGGGAACGATTAATGAAAAACTGTTTTTT. Protein sequence: CASSPPGTINEKLFF.

The table lists this clone with a count of one. Other DNA sequences in the sample encode the same CDR3. The chain uses TRBV3-1 (or the pseudogene TRBV3-2) and TRBJ1-5, with D maybe TRBD1 (5 bases). There are 12 residues in the CDR3. The V end lost 3 bases, the J end lost 5 bases, and 5 bases lay between the germline ends. Per germline, CDR1 LGHDT and CDR2 YNNKEL (reference sequence). The DNA for the CDR3 is TGTGCCAGCAGCCAGGGGCATCAGCCCCAGCATTTT. This translates into CASSQGHQPQHF.

Only one count was recorded for this clone. The chain uses TRBV5-1 and TRBJ2-7, with 13 bases fitting TRBD2. Germline trimming cut 1 base from V and 5 bases from J; bases unmatched to any gene: 3. The CDR3 contains 15 residues. Germline V lookup: CDR1 SGHRS, CDR2 YFSETQ. The CDR3 region has the DNA TGCGCCAGCAGCTTGAGGACTAGCGGGGGACACGAGCAGTACTTC. It translates to CASSLRTSGGHEQYF.

The CDR3 DNA reads as TGTGCCAGCAGTTCCGGACAAGAAGCTTTCTTT. It yields the protein CASSSGQEAFF. This sequence joins TRBV12-3 or TRBV12-4 and TRBJ1-1; weak D call: TRBD1 (5 bases). Trimming took 4 bases from V and 8 from J, leaving 8 bases between them. CDR3 length: 11 residues.

The chain has TRBV4-1 and TRBJ2-5; no clear D gene. V was shortened by 1 base and J by 1 base, with 10 bases between the two germline ends. The CDR3 spans 15 residues. Germline V gene lookup returns CDR1 MGHRA and CDR2 YSYEKL. CDR3 region: CASSQVYRAQETQYF. The CDR3 nucleotides are TGCGCCAGCAGCCAAGTCTACCGAGCCCAAGAGACCCAGTACTTC.

DNA of the CDR3: TGTGCCAGCAGCGAACCGGGACAGGGATATTCACCCCTCCACTTT. It specifies CASSEPGQGYSPLHF. This chain uses TRBV13 with TRBJ1-6, with TRBD1 identical over 9 bases. J lost 8 bases, V lost 5 bases, and 7 bases had no gene match. Germline loops: CDR1 PRHDT, CDR2 FYEKMQ (reference sequence). CDR3 length: 15 residues.

The chain employs TRBV5-1 and TRBJ2-3; 13 bases agree with TRBD2. Germline assignment: CDR1 SGHRS and CDR2 YFSETQ. The CDR3 is 17 amino acids. The V gene end was trimmed by 2 bases and the J gene end by 0 bases; junction bases not matched to a gene: 3. CDR3 DNA: TGCGCCAGCAGCTTACTAGCGGGGGGGCCTAGCACAGATACGCAGTATTTT. This sequence encodes CASSLLAGGPSTDTQYF.